The T cell receptor (beta chain) described here comes from a study of radiotherapy plus CTLA-4 blockade in lung cancer. Study summary: Patients showed objective responses in about 20% of cases and disease control in roughly 30%. Study-wide results and caveats: Reports state that early shifts in blood T cell clones, with interferon-beta, best predicted response.

Concerning this clone itself: Its antigen remains unidentified.

Unmatched junction bases numbered 9, after V lost 3 bases and J lost 7 bases. Germline CDR1 reads LGHNA; CDR2 reads YSLEER. The CDR3 runs to 16 residues. Assay: immunoSEQ multiplex PCR; the TCRdb copy retains only in-frame clones and omits some. The sample includes tens of thousands of clones, 78% of them seen just once. The TCR comes from a human donor with non-small cell lung cancer who had a partial response to radiotherapy plus ipilimumab. Some clones in this sample may be carry-over from other donors' samples. The chain combines TRBV4-3 with TRBJ1-2, with TRBD1 identical over 12 bases. The sample here was peripheral blood, taken from a patient treated with radiotherapy plus ipilimumab. CDR3 region: CASSQGMGQGARGYTF. In nucleotides, the CDR3 is TGCGCCAGCAGCCAGGGCATGGGACAGGGGGCGCGTGGCTACACCTTC.